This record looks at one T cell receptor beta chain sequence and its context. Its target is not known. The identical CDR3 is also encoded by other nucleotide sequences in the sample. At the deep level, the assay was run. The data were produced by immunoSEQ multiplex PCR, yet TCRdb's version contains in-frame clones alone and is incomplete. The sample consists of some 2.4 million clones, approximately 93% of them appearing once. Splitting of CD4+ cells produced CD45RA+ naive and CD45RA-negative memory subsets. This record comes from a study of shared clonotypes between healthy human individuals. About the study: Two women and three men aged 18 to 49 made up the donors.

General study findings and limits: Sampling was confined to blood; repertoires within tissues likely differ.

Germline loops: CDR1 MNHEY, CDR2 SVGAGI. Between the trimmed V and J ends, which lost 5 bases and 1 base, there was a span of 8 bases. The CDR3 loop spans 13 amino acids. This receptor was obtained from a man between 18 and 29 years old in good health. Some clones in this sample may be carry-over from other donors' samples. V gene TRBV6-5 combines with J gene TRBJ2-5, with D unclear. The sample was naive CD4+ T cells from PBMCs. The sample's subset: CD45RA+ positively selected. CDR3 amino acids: CASSRTVQETQYF. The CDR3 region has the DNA TGTGCCAGCAGTCGCACCGTCCAAGAGACCCAGTACTTC.